The 25 T cell receptor beta chains below were found in one sample sequenced in a study of blood T cell repertoires in COVID-19. TCRdb keeps only in-frame clones here, not all; method: immunoSEQ multiplex PCR. The sample has around 50,000 clones; about 82% are singletons. Sequenced material: peripheral blood. These TCRs come from an elderly woman with acute or convalescent COVID-19.

This clone is a singleton in its sample. V and J are TRBV20-1 and TRBJ2-2, with TRBD2 matching 7 bases. The J segment lost 0 bases and the V segment lost 3 bases, leaving 4 bases of the junction unmatched. This CDR3 comprises 15 residues. Germline CDR1 DFQATT, CDR2 SNEGSKA (reference sequence). For the CDR3, the DNA is TGCAGTGCTAGTAAAAGCGGGACGAACACCGGGGAGCTGTTTTTT. This translates into CSASKSGTNTGELFF.

This chain connects TRBV5-4 to TRBJ1-1; weak D call: TRBD1 (5 bases). V lost 3 bases, J lost 0 bases, and 12 bases lay in between. The CDR3 contains 15 residues. Germline V gene lookup returns CDR1 SGHNT and CDR2 YYREEE (reference sequence). CDR3 residues: CASSWEGSVNTEAFF. CDR3 coding DNA: TGTGCCAGCAGCTGGGAGGGGAGTGTGAACACTGAAGCTTTCTTT.

The CDR3, as DNA: TGCGCCAGCAGCGTCGATCAGGGGATGAACACTGAAGCTTTCTTT. Translating gives CASSVDQGMNTEAFF. V is TRBV5-1 and J is TRBJ1-1, with D maybe TRBD1 (6 bases). Germline loops: CDR1 SGHRS, CDR2 YFSETQ. This CDR3 comprises 15 residues. V gave up 4 bases and J gave up 0 bases, with 13 bases separating them.

The chain couples TRBV5-1 to TRBJ2-7; 8 bases map to TRBD2. Unmatched junction bases numbered 8, after V lost 2 bases and J lost 4 bases. The CDR3 is made up of 15 amino acids. Germline V CDR1 and CDR2: SGHRS, YFSETQ. The CDR3 loop is CASSFDGRAGYEQYV. CDR3 DNA: TGCGCCAGCAGCTTTGACGGGAGGGCCGGTTACGAGCAGTACGTC.

The chain joins TRBV9 to TRBJ2-2; TRBD2 matches 11 bases. From germline, CDR1 is SGDLS and CDR2 YYNGEE. V lost 0 bases to trimming and J lost 0 bases; unmatched junction nucleotides: 4. The CDR3 contains 18 residues. CDR3 residues: CASSVVGLAVSNTGELFF. The CDR3 coding sequence is TGTGCCAGCAGCGTAGTGGGACTAGCGGTATCGAACACCGGGGAGCTGTTTTTT.

The chain couples TRBV2 to TRBJ2-3; D gene uncertain. The germline V gene has CDR1 SNHLY and CDR2 FYNNEI. The CDR3 consists of 11 residues. V lost 8 bases, J lost 10 bases, and 13 bases lay in between. The CDR3 nucleotides are TGTGCCAGCTCTCCCGAGGTGTCGCAGTATTTT. This translates into CASSPEVSQYF.

The table lists this clone with a few counts. The genes are TRBV5-1 and TRBJ1-1; D is uncertain. This CDR3 comprises 13 residues. The germline V gene has CDR1 SGHRS and CDR2 YFSETQ. Trimming took off 0 bases at V and 4 bases at J, with 7 bases between the two ends. CDR3 coding DNA: TGCGCCAGCAGCTTGGGGAGTATCACTGAAGCTTTCTTT. Translating gives CASSLGSITEAFF.

This chain connects TRBV7-9 to TRBJ2-3; unclear D gene. The V gene's germline CDR1 is SEHNR and CDR2 FQNEAQ (reference sequence). CDR3 length equals 11 residues. Trimming pared 5 bases from V and 6 bases from J, leaving 6 bases between. CDR3 DNA sequence: TGTGCCAGCAGCGACAAGGATACGCAGTATTTT. This sequence encodes CASSDKDTQYF.

V gene TRBV7-8 combines with J gene TRBJ2-3, with 11 bases fitting TRBD2. V lost 2 bases and J lost 0; bases outside the gene matches: 13. CDR3 length: 20 residues. Germline CDR1 SGHVS, CDR2 FQNEAQ. CDR3 residues: CASSLFRGTSGSTSTDTQYF. CDR3 nucleotides: TGTGCCAGCAGCTTATTCCGTGGGACTAGCGGATCCACTAGCACAGATACGCAGTATTTT.

This clone was recorded only once. The chain recombines TRBV5-1 with TRBJ1-1; D ambiguous. The length of the CDR3 is 13 residues. From germline, CDR1 is SGHRS and CDR2 YFSETQ. With 2 bases removed from V and 4 bases from J, the gap between germline ends came to 9 bases. The CDR3 region is CASSLRGGTEAFF. The DNA for the CDR3 is TGCGCCAGCAGCTTACGGGGAGGCACTGAAGCTTTCTTT.

This clone has a single count. The chain employs TRBV5-1 and TRBJ2-5, with a tentative D call TRBD2 (5 bases). CDR1 and CDR2 (germline): SGHRS, YFSETQ. Trimming shortened V by 0 bases and J by 3 bases, and 15 bases separated the two germline ends. The CDR3 covers 16 residues. CDR3 DNA sequence: TGCGCCAGCAGCTTGGGAGAGTGGGAGAGGAAAGAGACCCAGTACTTC. It yields the protein CASSLGEWERKETQYF.

The chain couples TRBV5-1 to TRBJ2-1; tentatively, D is TRBD1 (6 bases). The V and J ends lost 4 bases and 5 bases respectively, with 22 bases between them. The CDR3 consists of 17 residues. Germline lookup yields CDR1 SGHRS and CDR2 YFSETQ. This chain's CDR3 is CASSQSRDMFGNNEQFF. In DNA form, the CDR3 reads TGCGCCAGCAGCCAGTCCCGGGACATGTTTGGTAACAATGAGCAGTTCTTC.

This chain links TRBV10-1 with TRBJ2-3, with TRBD1 matching 8 bases. CDR3 length equals 14 residues. Germline assignment: CDR1 WNHNN and CDR2 SYGVQD (reference sequence). V dropped 4 bases and J dropped 6; count of bases not matched to a gene: 6. The CDR3 is CASSGRTGIDTQYF. The CDR3 DNA reads as TGCGCCAGCAGTGGGAGGACAGGGATTGATACGCAGTATTTT.

The CDR3 sequence: CASSQVTGVNTEAFF. The CDR3 region has the DNA TGTGCCAGCAGCCAGGTCACAGGTGTGAACACTGAAGCTTTCTTT. This chain connects TRBV3-1 (or the pseudogene TRBV3-2) to TRBJ1-1, with a weak D call TRBD1 (5 bases). This CDR3 spans 15 amino acids. V was trimmed by 3 bases and J by 0 bases, leaving 11 bases between them. Germline values: CDR1 LGHDT, CDR2 YNNKEL (reference sequence).

The chain joins TRBV5-1 to TRBJ2-3; 15 nucleotides align to TRBD2. The CDR3 totals 18 residues. Germline loops: CDR1 SGHRS, CDR2 YFSETQ. V shed 3 bases and J 4 bases; nucleotides not matched to a gene: 9. CDR3 coding DNA: TGCGCCAGCAGCTCGGGACTAGCGGGGGGCCTGTACGCAGATACGCAGTATTTT. Amino acids: CASSSGLAGGLYADTQYF.

The V gene is TRBV4-2, the J gene TRBJ2-3; 12 bases are a match to TRBD2. J gave up 6 bases and V 2 bases, and 3 bases lay outside the gene matches. CDR3 length equals 15 residues. CDR1 and CDR2 (germline): LGHNA, YNFKEQ. DNA for the CDR3: TGTGCCAGCAGCCAACCGCTAGCGGGGGGGGATACGCAGTATTTT. Amino acid sequence: CASSQPLAGGDTQYF.

The CDR3 sequence: CASSGTANEKLFF. For the CDR3, the DNA is TGTGCCAGCAGCGGGACAGCCAATGAAAAACTGTTTTTT. The chain uses TRBV11-1 and TRBJ1-4; 7 bases agree with TRBD1. Looked up from germline, CDR1 is SGHAT and CDR2 is FQDESV (reference sequence). The CDR3 has 13 residues. V dropped 5 bases and J dropped 5; count of bases not matched to a gene: 2.

The chain is built from TRBV28 and TRBJ2-3; TRBD1 matches 9 bases. With 4 bases clipped from V and 5 bases from J, the junction kept 7 bases outside the gene matches. There are 15 residues in the CDR3. Germline V lookup: CDR1 MDHEN, CDR2 SYDVKM. CDR3 DNA sequence: TGTGCCAGCAGTTCGCCGGGACAGGGAAGAGATACGCAGTATTTT. Its protein is CASSSPGQGRDTQYF. Complete variable domain (other parts from reference TRBV28 and TRBJ2-3): DVKVTQSSRYLVKRTGEKVFLECVQDMDHENMFWYRQDPGLGLRLIYFSYDVKMKEKGDIPEGYSVSREKKERFSLILESASTNQTSMYLCASSSPGQGRDTQYFGPGTRLTVL.

CDR3 in amino acids: CASSPESGGPYEQYF. The CDR3 DNA sequence: TGTGCCAGCAGCCCGGAGAGCGGGGGGCCCTACGAGCAGTACTTC. V and J are TRBV7-2 and TRBJ2-7, with TRBD2 matching over 9 bases. CDR1 is SGHTA, CDR2 FQGNSA, per germline. J gave up 2 bases and V 5 bases, and 7 bases lay outside the gene matches. CDR3 length: 15 residues.

The chain joins TRBV28 to TRBJ2-7, with D perhaps TRBD1 (6 bases). Trimming pared 4 bases from V and 2 bases from J, leaving 12 bases between. The CDR3 covers 14 residues. Germline V CDR1 and CDR2: MDHEN, SYDVKM. The CDR3 region has the DNA TGTGCCAGCAGTTCCGGGACAATTCCCTACGAGCAGTACTTC. As protein: CASSSGTIPYEQYF.

CDR3 sequence (DNA): TGCGCCAGCAGCCTACAGGGGGTTAACTATGGCTACACCTTC. Amino acids: CASSLQGVNYGYTF. V usage is TRBV4-1 and J usage is TRBJ1-2; 8 nucleotides align to TRBD1. Losses at the gene ends were 4 bases for V and 1 base for J; bases not matched to a gene: 2. The CDR3 is made up of 14 amino acids. The germline gives CDR1 MGHRA, CDR2 YSYEKL.

The gene calls are TRBV5-1 and TRBJ1-2; the match to TRBD1 covers 7 bases. The CDR3 sequence is 16 residues long. V was clipped by 0 bases and J by 0 bases; unmatched bases: 5. Germline V gives CDR1 SGHRS, CDR2 YFSETQ. This chain's CDR3 is CASSLAGTVPNYGYTF. CDR3 DNA sequence: TGCGCCAGCAGCTTGGCCGGGACAGTCCCTAACTATGGCTACACCTTC.

This chain uses TRBV6-1 with TRBJ1-4; tentative D call: TRBD1 (5 bases). The CDR3 is made up of 15 amino acids. Trimming took off 2 bases at V and 3 bases at J, with 10 bases between the two ends. CDR1 is MNHNS, CDR2 SASEGT, per germline. The CDR3 loop is CASSEHKGANEKLFF. The CDR3 DNA is TGTGCCAGCAGTGAACATAAAGGGGCTAATGAAAAACTGTTTTTT.

CDR3 sequence reads: CASSLGENEYSPLHF. The DNA for the CDR3 is TGTGCCAGCAGCCTAGGGGAGAACGAATATTCACCCCTCCACTTT. This chain connects TRBV11-3 to TRBJ1-6, with TRBD1 as a possible D gene (5 bases). Germline V gene data show CDR1 as SGHNT and CDR2 as YENEEA. Deletions cut 5 bases from V and 8 bases from J, with 16 bases between. This CDR3 has 15 amino acids.

The chain joins TRBV2 to TRBJ2-2; 9 nucleotides line up with TRBD1. CDR1 is SNHLY and CDR2 is FYNNEI in the germline V gene. V was clipped by 7 bases and J by 2 bases; unmatched bases: 11. The length of the CDR3 is 17 residues. The CDR3 protein is CASTNSGTGLNTGELFF. The CDR3 DNA follows: TGTGCCAGCACCAATTCCGGGACAGGGCTCAACACCGGGGAGCTGTTTTTT.